The 17 T cell receptor beta chains below were found in one sample sequenced in a study of metastatic and nonmetastatic thyroid tumors. TCRdb reanalyzed the PCR reads with MiXCR. This repertoire shows some 10,000 clones, 26% found once; its top ten account for roughly 9.8%. Each patient went into thyroid surgery without having received any treatment. Source material: tumor tissue. The receptor source for this set is a female donor with papillary thyroid cancer or a benign thyroid nodule (not recorded which). Some clones in this sample may be carry-over from other donors' samples.

This clone was seen more than once but under ten times. The CDR3 DNA is TGTGCCATCAGTGGGTCAGGACGGTTGGAGACCCAGTACTTC. This codes for CAISGSGRLETQYF. The chain uses TRBV10-3 and TRBJ2-5; the D is unclear. The CDR3 spans 14 residues. Trimming took 4 bases from V and 5 from J, leaving 14 bases between them. The germline V gene encodes CDR1 ENHRY and CDR2 SYGVKD.

This clone came up a few times. The sample carries other DNA sequences with the same CDR3. This chain links TRBV6-1 with TRBJ1-6, with a weak D call TRBD1 (5 bases). V lost 4 bases and J 4 bases, leaving 8 bases between the germline ends. Germline V gene sequence: CDR1 MNHNS, CDR2 SASEGT. The CDR3 length is 14 residues. CDR3 amino acids: CASSAGPYNSPLHF. As DNA, the CDR3 is TGTGCCAGCAGTGCGGGACCTTATAATTCACCCCTCCACTTT.

The chain uses TRBV7-6 and TRBJ2-1, with a weak D call TRBD1 (7 bases). Germline CDR1 and CDR2: SGHVS and FNYEAQ. V lost 1 base to trimming and J lost 2 bases, with 12 bases between them. This CDR3 spans 16 amino acids. The CDR3 coding sequence is TGTGCCAGCAGCTTAGGGAGGGGGCTGACCTACAATGAGCAGTTCTTC. Protein sequence: CASSLGRGLTYNEQFF. Drawing the rest from reference TRBV7-6 and TRBJ2-1, the complete variable domain is GAGVSQSPRYKVTKRGQDVALRCDPISGHVSLYWYRQALGQGPEFLTYFNYEAQQDKSGLPNDRFSAERPEGSISTLTIQRTEQRDSAMYRCASSLGRGLTYNEQFFGPGTRLTVL.

This clone is classed as medium-sized. The genes are TRBV28 and TRBJ2-1, with 7 bases matching TRBD1. The CDR3 has 18 amino acids. CDR1 and CDR2 from the germline V gene are MDHEN and SYDVKM. Trimming cost V 5 bases and J 8 bases; bases outside gene matches: 21. The CDR3 protein is CASSLLVATGQRGDEQFF. CDR3 nucleotides: TGTGCCAGCAGTCTTCTCGTCGCTACGGGACAGCGTGGCGATGAGCAGTTCTTC.

The CDR3 nucleotides are TGTGCCAGCAGTTTTGGTCCGGGAGTGGGCTACGAGCAGTACTTC. Protein product: CASSFGPGVGYEQYF. This chain uses TRBV28 with TRBJ2-7, with TRBD2 as a possible D gene (6 bases). Trimming cost V 3 bases and J 3 bases, with 15 bases left between them. The CDR3 consists of 15 residues. CDR1 is MDHEN and CDR2 is SYDVKM in the germline V gene.

The V gene is TRBV4-1, the J gene TRBJ1-4, with D unresolved. Per the germline V gene, CDR1 is MGHRA and CDR2 is YSYEKL. Trimming pared 0 bases from V and 13 bases from J, leaving 12 bases between. The CDR3 is 13 amino acids. The CDR3 DNA is TGCGCCAGCAGCCAAGATCAGCCGAGCCGACTGTTTTTT. Protein: CASSQDQPSRLFF.

In this sample, this clone is medium-sized (0.01 to 0.1%). The chain has TRBV4-1 and TRBJ1-3; TRBD1 matches 11 bases. The junction had 12 bases not matched to a gene; V was cut back by 4 bases and J by 4 bases. Per the germline V gene, CDR1 is MGHRA and CDR2 is YSYEKL. The CDR3 is made up of 18 amino acids. The CDR3 is CASSLGQGAVSSGNTIYF. The DNA of the CDR3 is TGCGCCAGCAGCCTCGGACAGGGGGCCGTTTCGAGCGGAAACACCATATATTTT.

This clone counts as medium-sized. V and J are TRBV6-1 and TRBJ2-5; D may be TRBD2 (6 bases). Germline V lookup: CDR1 MNHNS, CDR2 SASEGT. V shed 3 bases and J shed 7 bases, with 12 bases lying between them. CDR3 length: 13 amino acids. CDR3 protein: CASSDNTGGTQYF. CDR3 DNA: TGTGCCAGCAGTGACAACACCGGGGGGACCCAGTACTTC.

The table lists this clone with a few counts. The chain joins TRBV6-1 to TRBJ2-1; 13 bases fit TRBD2. The CDR3 sequence is 16 residues long. In germline, CDR1 is MNHNS, CDR2 SASEGT. After removal of 3 bases from V and 10 bases from J, the junction contained 9 bases not matched to a gene. DNA of the CDR3: TGTGCCAGCAGTGACCCGGGACTAGCGGGGTTGAGGGAGCAGTTCTTC. Translating gives CASSDPGLAGLREQFF.

This rearrangement joins TRBV6-1 to TRBJ1-5; possible D gene TRBD1, 5 bases. CDR3 length: 15 amino acids. The V gene's germline CDR1 is MNHNS and CDR2 SASEGT. The V end lost 2 bases, the J end lost 8 bases, and 16 bases lay between the germline ends. As DNA, the CDR3 is TGTGCCAGCAGTGAATTCCGTCGGGGGACGAAGCCCCAGCATTTT. It codes for CASSEFRRGTKPQHF.

This clone was observed a few times. The chain employs TRBV6-5 and TRBJ2-3, with D tentatively TRBD2 (5 bases). Trimming cost V 7 bases and J 2 bases, with 10 bases left between them. This CDR3 comprises 13 residues. Germline loops: CDR1 MNHEY, CDR2 SVGAGI. In nucleotides, the CDR3 is TGTGCCAGCAAAGGACTTGTCACAGATACGCAGTATTTT. Its translation: CASKGLVTDTQYF.

This clone was seen more than once but under ten times. This chain connects TRBV28 to TRBJ2-5, with 10 bases matching TRBD2. The V gene end was trimmed by 3 bases and the J gene end by 5 bases; junction bases not matched to a gene: 3. The CDR3 is 14 residues long. Germline-derived CDR1 and CDR2 are MDHEN and SYDVKM. The CDR3 bases are TGTGCCAGCAGTTTCGGGACTAGCGTTGAGACCCAGTACTTC. As protein: CASSFGTSVETQYF.

The V call is TRBV27, the J call TRBJ1-5; 7 bases line up with TRBD1. J was trimmed by 5 bases and V by 4 bases; bases with no gene match: 8. The CDR3 totals 15 residues. Germline V gene lookup returns CDR1 MNHEY and CDR2 SMNVEV (reference sequence). The CDR3 DNA reads as TGTGCCAGCAGTTCATCAACAGGGGAGGATCAGCCCCAGCATTTT. Translating gives CASSSSTGEDQPQHF.

This clone has a handful of counts. The J gene is TRBJ2-7, the V gene TRBV12-3 or TRBV12-4; 9 bases line up with TRBD1. Trimming at V came to 6 bases and at J to 5 bases, leaving 5 bases not matched to a gene. The CDR3 runs to 13 residues. The CDR3 DNA follows: TGTGCCAGCAGGCGGACAGGGGTGGACGAGCAGTACTTC. As protein: CASRRTGVDEQYF.

This chain connects TRBV10-3 to TRBJ1-6; D unresolved. Trimming removed 4 bases at V and 9 bases at J, with 10 bases between. CDR1 and CDR2 from the germline V gene are ENHRY and SYGVKD. The CDR3 has 13 amino acids. CDR3 region: CAISGDLASPLHF. CDR3 DNA sequence: TGTGCCATCAGTGGTGACTTGGCTTCACCCCTCCACTTT.

This sequence joins TRBV28 and TRBJ1-5; 7 bases are a match to TRBD1. Looked up from germline, CDR1 is MDHEN and CDR2 is SYDVKM. After removal of 3 bases from V and 5 bases from J, the junction contained 4 bases not matched to a gene. This CDR3 comprises 14 residues. CDR3 DNA: TGTGCCAGCAGTTTGGCAGGGGGGCATCAGCCCCAGCATTTT. Residues: CASSLAGGHQPQHF.

In its sample, this clone is medium-sized. This chain links TRBV19 with TRBJ2-4; D is undetermined. This CDR3 is 15 amino acids long. Germline V gives CDR1 LNHDA, CDR2 SQIVND (reference sequence). The germline V and J ends were trimmed by 5 bases and 2 bases, with 13 bases remaining between them. The CDR3 sequence is CASSAQRMTKNIQYF. DNA of the CDR3: TGTGCCAGTAGTGCCCAGAGGATGACCAAAAACATTCAGTACTTC.